The clone carrying this T cell receptor beta chain has ten or more counts. Its specificity is unknown. Subjects aged 18 to 65 presented with newly diagnosed hyperthyroidism of less than 2 months' duration. Using around 10 ml of fresh peripheral blood, PBMCs were prepared. This record belongs to a study of T cells in Graves' hyperthyroidism and ophthalmopathy. Study-level findings and limits: Most expanded thyroid clonotypes above 0.001 recurred in blood. Ophthalmopathy was told apart from stable hyperthyroidism by a 13 V-J model.

Germline CDR1 reads MNHNS; CDR2 reads SASEGT. The CDR3 has 16 amino acids. After removal of 6 bases from V and 2 bases from J, the junction contained 10 bases not matched to a gene. Amplification targeted TCR beta CDR3 regions from RNA transcripts. HTBI primers were the set used in a first-round RT-PCR of the TCR CDR3. MiXCR was run by TCRdb on the multiplex PCR reads, yielding one entry per CDR3 protein. This sample has roughly 570,000 distinct CDR3 sequences; approximately 15% occur once, and the top ten carry about 7%. The sequence derives from a woman under 40 with Graves' hyperthyroidism. This chain joins TRBV6-1 and TRBJ2-7; the match to TRBD1 covers 10 bases. The sample was blood. CDR3 residues: CASRTMGQGTAYEQYF. The CDR3 bases are TGTGCCAGCAGGACGATGGGACAGGGGACCGCCTACGAGCAGTACTTC.